This TCR beta chain was captured in a study of molecular identifiers for immune sequencing clone quantification. As for the study in general: Replicates split RNA from approximately 20,000 or 100,000 naive CD8 cells five ways, and the researchers sequenced four portions.

There are many counts of this clonotype. Libraries of bulk TCR were made by previously described methods (with listed TCR primers). Each CDR3 protein gets one entry after TCRdb re-called the PCR reads with MiXCR. The sample includes about half a million distinct CDR3 sequences, over 20% seen only once; the top ten take approximately 0.84%. The clonotype was recovered from a human donor in good health. Some libraries in this study had Jurkat cell RNA spiked in. The sample taken for sequencing was naive CD8+ T cells from blood, with Jurkat cell RNA spiked in. Subset denoted: FACS-sorted CD8+CD4-CCR7+CD45RA+ naive T cells.

The CDR3 sequence: CASSQDRGLTDTQYF. CDR3 sequence (DNA): TGCGCCAGCAGCCAAGACAGGGGCCTCACAGATACGCAGTATTTT. The chain employs TRBV4-3 and TRBJ2-3; perhaps TRBD1 as D (6 bases). The V and J ends lost 0 bases and 2 bases respectively, with 9 bases between them. CDR1 LGHNA and CDR2 YSLEER come from the germline V gene. The CDR3 totals 15 residues.